The 3 T cell receptor beta chains given below trace back to one sample, sequenced in a study of CD8 T cells in cerebrospinal fluid in Alzheimer's disease. Reprocessing the 10x single-cell sequencing reads, TCRdb reports a single entry for every CDR3 protein and omits DNA. Recorded here are 1,500 to 2,000 distinct CDR3 sequences; the top ten clones represent 8.5% to 9%. The specimen was cerebrospinal fluid. The receptors derive from a human donor with mild cognitive impairment.

The chain uses TRBV7-9 and TRBJ1-5; TCRdb names TRBD1, which stays unverified in the absence of DNA. Germline-derived CDR1 and CDR2 are SEHNR and FQNEAQ (reference sequence). The CDR3 length is 16 residues. CDR3 sequence reads: CASSAVSGGAGQPQHF.

This chain joins TRBV7-3 and TRBJ2-5; TCRdb proposes TRBD1, but this gene call is untestable without DNA. Germline V gene lookup returns CDR1 SGHTA and CDR2 FQGTGA. This CDR3 has 15 amino acids. The CDR3 is CASSLGQVQQETQYF.

This chain joins TRBV6-2 or TRBV6-3 and TRBJ1-2; TCRdb designates TRBD1, a call that cannot be tested without DNA. The CDR3 runs 15 residues. The germline V gene encodes CDR1 MNHEY and CDR2 SVGEGT. This CDR3 is CASSSRGTANYGYTF.